This entry is about one T cell receptor beta chain. What it binds is not known. This sample is part of a study of cytomegalovirus exposure and HLA in healthy donors. The junction had 6 bases not matched to a gene; V was cut back by 5 bases and J by 0 bases. Germline V gene sequence: CDR1 SEHNR, CDR2 FQNEAQ (reference sequence). CDR3 size: 17 residues. The study's findings and limits: An analysis done earlier found most TCR beta V segments productive about 87% or about 30% of the time.

The PCR employed 60 Vbeta primers together with 13 Jbeta primers. Assay used: immunoSEQ multiplex PCR; TCRdb lists only in-frame clones, some missing. The sample contains 160,000 or so clones, approximately 88% of which appear only once. The sequence came from a woman aged 18-29 years in good health and CMV-seronegative. The chain joins TRBV7-9 to TRBJ2-2; 10 bases align to TRBD2. The sequenced sample was PBMCs. In nucleotides, the CDR3 is TGTGCCAGCAGCCATTTAGCGGGGGGCCCGAACACCGGGGAGCTGTTTTTT. Translation gives CASSHLAGGPNTGELFF.